Presented here are 12 T cell receptor beta chains from one specimen sequenced in a study of blood T cells in healthy people across ages. Sample-barcoded 5' priming and a J-beta primer mix drove a second PCR of about 6 to 12 cycles. TCRdb redid the calling of the 5' RACE reads with MiXCR, one entry per CDR3 protein. The table has about 750,000 distinct CDR3 sequences, approximately 53% seen once; the top ten hold under 50%. The material sequenced was blood. The receptors were sampled from a man older than 75 in good health.

This clonotype was seen more than once but under ten times. The chain links TRBV7-2 to TRBJ1-2; D is undetermined. Germline CDR1 reads SGHTA; CDR2 reads FQGNSA. The CDR3 has 13 amino acids. The V and J ends lost 4 bases and 2 bases respectively, with 8 bases between them. The CDR3, as DNA: TGTGCCAGCAGCTCTTATTTAAACTATGGCTACACCTTC. It yields the protein CASSSYLNYGYTF.

This clonotype was observed a few times. The CDR3 loop is CASSITGTGNIQYF. The CDR3 DNA reads as TGTGCCAGCAGCATTACCGGGACAGGGAACATTCAGTACTTC. The genes are TRBV4-2 and TRBJ2-4; 9 nucleotides agree with TRBD1. Germline CDR1 reads LGHNA; CDR2 reads YNFKEQ. V trimming: 5 bases; J trimming: 7 bases; junction bases outside the gene matches: 6. The CDR3 consists of 14 residues.

This rearrangement joins TRBV18 to TRBJ2-5, with a tentative D call TRBD1 (6 bases). The CDR3 is made up of 14 amino acids. The V end lost 5 bases, the J end lost 1 base, and 11 bases lay between the germline ends. CDR1 and CDR2 (germline): KGHSH, LQKENI. CDR3 in DNA: TGTGCCAGCTCATCTGGGGACACCCAAGAGACCCAGTACTTC. It translates to CASSSGDTQETQYF. The full variable domain, completed using reference TRBV18 and TRBJ2-5, is NAGVMQNPRHLVRRRGQEARLRCSPMKGHSHVYWYRQLPEEGLKFMVYLQKENIIDESGMPKERFSAEFPKEGPSILRIQQVVRGDSAAYFCASSSGDTQETQYFGPGTRLLVL.

V is TRBV29-1 and J is TRBJ2-1; D is possibly TRBD2 (6 bases). Between the trimmed V and J ends, which lost 3 bases and 5 bases, there was a span of 11 bases. CDR3 length equals 13 residues. CDR1 is SQVTM, CDR2 ANQGSEA, per germline. CDR3 protein: CSVEGGRDNEQFF. The CDR3 nucleotides read TGCAGCGTTGAGGGGGGACGGGACAATGAGCAGTTCTTC.

The chain recombines TRBV5-1 with TRBJ2-3, with TRBD2 matching 12 bases. This CDR3 spans 15 amino acids. Unmatched junction bases numbered 13, after V lost 3 bases and J lost 14 bases. Germline CDR1 reads SGHRS; CDR2 reads YFSETQ. The CDR3 DNA reads TGCGCCAGCAGCTCATCACTAGCGGGAGGCAGATACGCGTATTTT. This translates into CASSSSLAGGRYAYF.

This sequence joins TRBV20-1 and TRBJ1-4; D gene unclear. Deletions cut 4 bases from V and 8 bases from J, with 17 bases between. From germline, CDR1 is DFQATT and CDR2 SNEGSKA (reference sequence). The CDR3 runs 14 residues. CDR3 sequence reads: CSAKSVWVGEKLFF. The DNA of the CDR3 is TGCAGTGCTAAATCCGTCTGGGTGGGGGAAAAACTGTTTTTT.

The genes are TRBV7-2 and TRBJ2-4; a weak D match, TRBD2 (6 bases). The CDR3 covers 16 residues. Germline assignment: CDR1 SGHTA and CDR2 FQGNSA. The germline V and J ends were trimmed by 5 bases and 3 bases, with 17 bases remaining between them. The CDR3 DNA is TGTGCCAGCAGCACCCGGGGACTTTTAGTCAAAAACATTCAGTACTTC. Translation: CASSTRGLLVKNIQYF.

The genes are TRBV29-1 and TRBJ2-4; 8 bases line up with TRBD2. This CDR3 comprises 14 residues. The V gene end was trimmed by 6 bases and the J gene end by 4 bases; junction bases not matched to a gene: 8. The V gene's germline CDR1 is SQVTM and CDR2 ANQGSEA. DNA of the CDR3: TGCAGCGTCGCCCCGGGGGGGCCGAAAAACATTCAGTACTTC. As protein: CSVAPGGPKNIQYF.

CDR3 sequence reads: CASSHLGTNNEQYF. The CDR3 nucleotides are TGCGCCAGCAGCCACCTAGGGACCAACAATGAGCAGTACTTC. The V call is TRBV4-1, the J call TRBJ2-7, with D perhaps being TRBD1 or TRBD2 (5 bases each). CDR1 and CDR2 (germline): MGHRA, YSYEKL. V shed 3 bases and J shed 7 bases, with 16 bases lying between them. This CDR3 comprises 14 residues.

This chain joins TRBV21-1 and TRBJ1-3. TRBV21-1 is a known pseudogene. The CDR3 runs to 13 residues. The CDR3 is CASSKGSGNTIYF. The CDR3, as DNA: TGTGCCAGCAGCAAAGGCTCTGGAAACACCATATATTTT.

This rearrangement joins TRBV12-3 or TRBV12-4 to TRBJ1-5, with D perhaps TRBD1 (5 bases). V was pared by 4 bases and J by 3 bases, with 10 bases between. The CDR3 extends over 14 amino acids. The CDR3: CASSSQGDNQPQHF. The CDR3 bases are TGTGCCAGCAGTTCTCAGGGTGACAATCAGCCCCAGCATTTT.

The J gene is TRBJ2-3, the V gene TRBV4-2; TRBD2 matches at 9 bases. Per germline, CDR1 LGHNA and CDR2 YNFKEQ. This CDR3 is 19 amino acids long. The V and J ends lost 3 bases and 2 bases, in that order; junction bases with no gene match: 15. CDR3 amino acids: CASSQLGAVTSGYTDTQYF. CDR3 DNA sequence: TGTGCCAGCAGCCAGTTGGGTGCGGTAACTAGCGGGTACACAGATACGCAGTATTTT.